These T cell receptor beta chains were read from a single sample in a study of blood T cell repertoires in COVID-19. TCRdb keeps only in-frame clones here, not all; method: immunoSEQ multiplex PCR. The repertoire holds some 220,000 clones, with around 80% as singletons. Sequenced: peripheral blood. The receptors originated from a human donor in a cohort sampled during active COVID-19. The CDR3 runs from the conserved cysteine through the conserved F or W. A D gene is named only where the DNA matches it firmly. Not all rows give a size; the values are once, few, many and, for expanded clones, a class.

cdr3_aa | cdr3_nt | clone_size | j_call | d_call | v_call
CATEQGRGYTF | TGTGCCACCGAACAGGGCCGCGGCTACACCTTC | NA | TRBJ1-2 | NA | TRBV19
CASSYTMRQGGETQYF | TGTGCCAGCAGTTACACTATGAGACAGGGGGGAGAGACCCAGTACTTC | NA | TRBJ2-5 | TRBD1 | TRBV6-5
CASSLAGGQETQYF | TGTGCCAGCAGTCTAGCGGGGGGGCAGGAGACCCAGTACTTC | once | TRBJ2-5 | TRBD2 | TRBV28
CAIAGTGYAGELFF | TGTGCCATTGCCGGGACAGGGTACGCCGGGGAGCTGTTTTTT | NA | TRBJ2-2 | TRBD1 | TRBV10-3
CASSYPAQGVYQPQHF | TGTGCCAGCAGCTACCCCGCACAGGGGGTATATCAGCCCCAGCATTTT | few | TRBJ1-5 | TRBD1 | TRBV28
CASSPGTSGDNEQFF | TGTGCCAGCAGCCCCGGGACTAGCGGTGACAATGAGCAGTTCTTC | few | TRBJ2-1 | TRBD2 | TRBV11-3
CASSISTGRSTEAFF | TGTGCCAGTAGTATCTCGACAGGGAGGAGCACTGAAGCTTTCTTT | few | TRBJ1-1 | TRBD1 | TRBV19
CASTARSTYEQYF | TGTGCCAGCACGGCAAGGAGCACCTACGAGCAGTACTTC | NA | TRBJ2-7 | NA | TRBV28
CASSLVSGGGSPLHF | TGTGCCAGCAGCTTAGTGTCGGGGGGTGGTTCACCCCTCCACTTT | NA | TRBJ1-6 | NA | TRBV7-9
CASRPGAAEKLFF | TGTGCCAGCAGGCCTGGAGCCGCTGAAAAACTGTTTTTT | NA | TRBJ1-4 | NA | TRBV28
CAIALTSGIYEQYF | TGTGCCATAGCCCTTACTAGCGGGATCTACGAGCAGTACTTC | NA | TRBJ2-7 | TRBD2 | TRBV10-3
CASSQTPGPFGYTF | TGTGCCAGCAGTCAAACCCCAGGGCCCTTTGGCTACACCTTC | NA | TRBJ1-2 | NA | TRBV7-2
CASSQVTSGSFSEQFF | TGTGCCAGCAGCCAAGTTACTAGCGGGAGCTTCAGTGAGCAGTTCTTC | NA | TRBJ2-1 | TRBD2 | TRBV4-2
CASRARPSPLHF | TGTGCCAGCAGGGCCCGTCCTTCACCCCTCCACTTT | NA | TRBJ1-6 | NA | TRBV12-3/TRBV12-4